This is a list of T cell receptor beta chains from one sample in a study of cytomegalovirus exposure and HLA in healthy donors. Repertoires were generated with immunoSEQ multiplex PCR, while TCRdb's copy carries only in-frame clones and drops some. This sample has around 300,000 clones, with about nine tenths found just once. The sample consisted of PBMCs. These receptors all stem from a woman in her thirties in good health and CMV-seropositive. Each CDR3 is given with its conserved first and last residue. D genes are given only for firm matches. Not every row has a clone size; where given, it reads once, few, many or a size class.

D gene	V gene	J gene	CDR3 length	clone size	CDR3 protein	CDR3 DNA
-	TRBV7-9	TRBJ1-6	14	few	CASSLPGADSPLHF	TGTGCCAGCAGCTTACCAGGGGCCGATTCACCCCTCCACTTT
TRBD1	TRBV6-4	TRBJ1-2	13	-	CASRDRVDYGYTF	TGTGCCAGCAGGGACAGGGTCGACTATGGCTACACCTTC
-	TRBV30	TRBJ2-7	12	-	CAWGGRAHEQYF	TGTGCCTGGGGGGGTAGGGCGCACGAGCAGTACTTC
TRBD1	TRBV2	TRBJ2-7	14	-	CASGWGTGSEEQYF	TGTGCCAGCGGCTGGGGGACAGGGTCGGAGGAGCAGTACTTC
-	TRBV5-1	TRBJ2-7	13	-	CASSLTGSAEQYF	TGCGCCAGCAGCTTGACCGGGAGCGCCGAGCAGTACTTC
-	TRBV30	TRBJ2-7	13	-	CAWSVHPAYEQYF	TGTGCCTGGAGTGTACACCCAGCCTACGAGCAGTACTTC
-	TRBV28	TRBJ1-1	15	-	CASSFHDRRNTEAFF	TGTGCCAGCAGTTTCCATGACAGAAGGAACACTGAAGCTTTCTTT
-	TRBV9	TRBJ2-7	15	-	CASSVDGTAYYEQYF	TGTGCCAGCAGCGTAGATGGGACTGCGTACTACGAGCAGTACTTC
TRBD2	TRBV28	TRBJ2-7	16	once	CASRPLAGAGSYEQYF	TGTGCCAGCAGGCCACTAGCGGGTGCAGGCTCCTACGAGCAGTACTTC
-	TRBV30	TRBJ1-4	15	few	CAWSVLSASNEKLFF	TGTGCCTGGAGTGTACTCTCAGCGAGTAATGAAAAACTGTTTTTT
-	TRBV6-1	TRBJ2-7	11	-	CASRRQAGTLF	TGTGCCAGCCGGAGACAGGCAGGGACACTCTTC
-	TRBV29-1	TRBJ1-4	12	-	CSVARDNEKLFF	TGCAGCGTTGCCCGGGATAATGAAAAACTGTTTTTT
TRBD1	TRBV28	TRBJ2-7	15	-	CASSLAGTGTYEQYF	TGTGCCAGCAGTCTTGCCGGGACAGGGACCTACGAGCAGTACTTC
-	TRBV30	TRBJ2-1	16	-	CAWSGSVGGLNNEQFF	TGTGCCTGGAGTGGTTCTGTGGGGGGGCTCAACAATGAGCAGTTCTTC
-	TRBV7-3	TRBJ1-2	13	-	CASSFRGGDGYTF	TGTGCCAGCAGTTTTCGTGGTGGTGACGGCTACACCTTC
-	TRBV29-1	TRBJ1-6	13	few	CSASGTPGGTLHF	TGCAGCGCATCCGGGACCCCAGGTGGTACCCTCCACTTT
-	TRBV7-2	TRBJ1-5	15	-	CASSPYDGGNQPQHF	TGTGCCAGCAGTCCTTATGACGGGGGGAATCAGCCCCAGCATTTT
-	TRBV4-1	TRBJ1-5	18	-	CASSQDLGARGRNQPQHF	TGCGCCAGCAGCCAAGATCTTGGGGCCAGGGGTCGGAATCAGCCCCAGCATTTT
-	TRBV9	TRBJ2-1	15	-	CASSVVASRSNEQFF	TGTGCCAGCAGCGTAGTGGCTAGCAGGAGCAATGAGCAGTTCTTC
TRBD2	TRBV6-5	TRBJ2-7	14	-	CASRDAGGNYEQYF	TGTGCCAGCAGAGACGCCGGGGGGAACTACGAGCAGTACTTC
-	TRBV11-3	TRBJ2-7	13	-	CASSLQGSNEQYF	TGTGCCAGCAGCTTGCAGGGGAGTAACGAGCAGTACTTC
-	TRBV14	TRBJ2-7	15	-	CASSQGGGLLREQYF	TGTGCCAGCAGCCAAGGTGGTGGGTTGTTGAGGGAGCAGTACTTC
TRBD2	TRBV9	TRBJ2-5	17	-	CASSVGTSGGIAETQYF	TGTGCCAGCAGCGTCGGGACTAGCGGGGGGATAGCCGAGACCCAGTACTTC
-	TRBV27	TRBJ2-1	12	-	CASSSVSNEQFF	TGTGCCAGCAGTTCGGTCTCCAATGAGCAGTTCTTC
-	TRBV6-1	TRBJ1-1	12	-	CASSPMNTEAFF	TGTGCCAGCAGCCCAATGAACACTGAAGCTTTCTTT
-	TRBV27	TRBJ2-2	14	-	CASSADGTTGELFF	TGTGCCAGCAGTGCGGACGGAACAACCGGGGAGCTGTTTTTT
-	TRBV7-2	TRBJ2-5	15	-	CASSEQGLVVETQYF	TGTGCCAGCAGCGAACAGGGTCTAGTGGTAGAGACCCAGTACTTC
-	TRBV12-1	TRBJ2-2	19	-	CASNLRAPSSPQNTGELFF	TGTGCCAGCAACTTAAGGGCCCCTAGCAGCCCACAGAACACCGGGGAGCTGTTTTTT
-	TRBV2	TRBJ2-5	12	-	CASVSVGETQYF	TGTGCCAGCGTGAGTGTGGGGGAGACCCAGTACTTC
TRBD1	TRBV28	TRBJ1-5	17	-	CATGLPITGGGKWAQHF	TGTGCCACCGGACTGCCAATCACAGGGGGGGGTAAGTGGGCCCAGCATTTT
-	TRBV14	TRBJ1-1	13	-	CASSQLMNTEAFF	TGTGCCAGCAGCCAACTCATGAACACTGAAGCTTTCTTT
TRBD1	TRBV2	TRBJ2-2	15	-	CASSTGQGFTGELFF	TGTGCCAGCAGTACGGGACAGGGCTTTACCGGGGAGCTGTTTTTT
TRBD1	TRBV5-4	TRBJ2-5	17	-	CASSRGTGAIIQETQYF	TGTGCCAGCAGCCGCGGGACAGGCGCCATCATTCAAGAGACCCAGTACTTC
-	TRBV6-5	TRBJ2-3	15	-	CASRYRASSTDTQYF	TGTGCCAGCAGATACCGGGCGTCTAGCACAGATACGCAGTATTTT
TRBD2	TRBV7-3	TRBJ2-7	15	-	CASSFLGRDSYEQYF	TGTGCCAGCAGCTTCCTCGGGAGGGATAGCTACGAGCAGTACTTC
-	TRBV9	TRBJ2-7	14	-	CASSVVPGTYEQYF	TGTGCCAGCAGCGTAGTCCCGGGCACCTACGAGCAGTACTTC
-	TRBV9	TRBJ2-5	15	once	CASSVDYSLQETQYF	TGTGCCAGCAGCGTAGATTATAGCCTCCAAGAGACCCAGTACTTC
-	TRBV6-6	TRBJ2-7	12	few	CASSRGGYEQYF	TGTGCCAGCAGTCGAGGCGGCTACGAGCAGTACTTC
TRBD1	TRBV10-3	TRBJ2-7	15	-	CAISPSGQQLYEQYF	TGTGCCATCAGCCCCTCGGGACAGCAACTCTACGAGCAGTACTTC
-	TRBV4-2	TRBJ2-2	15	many	CASSQELVNTGELFF	TGTGCCAGCAGCCAAGAACTAGTGAACACCGGGGAGCTGTTTTTT
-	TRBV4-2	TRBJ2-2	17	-	CASSRVGMIQGTGELFF	TGTGCCAGCAGCCGAGTGGGGATGATTCAGGGTACCGGGGAGCTGTTTTTT
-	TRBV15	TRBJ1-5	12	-	CATSPQNQPQHF	TGTGCCACCAGCCCTCAAAATCAGCCCCAGCATTTT
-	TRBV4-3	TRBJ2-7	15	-	CASSQDLVVFNEQYF	TGCGCCAGCAGCCAAGATCTTGTTGTTTTCAACGAGCAGTACTTC
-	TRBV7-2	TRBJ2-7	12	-	CASSFRFYEQYF	TGTGCCAGCAGCTTCCGGTTCTACGAGCAGTACTTC
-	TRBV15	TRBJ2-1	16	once	CATSGGQGGPYNEQFF	TGTGCCACCAGCGGCGGACAGGGAGGGCCCTACAATGAGCAGTTCTTC
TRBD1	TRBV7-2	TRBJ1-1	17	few	CASSLTGQGGGGTEAFF	TGTGCCAGCAGCTTAACGGGACAGGGTGGTGGGGGGACTGAAGCTTTCTTT
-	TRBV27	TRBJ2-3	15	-	CASSLLNPAGDTQYF	TGTGCCAGCAGTTTATTAAACCCGGCTGGAGATACGCAGTATTTT
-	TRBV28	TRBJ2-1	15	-	CAIRRPEASYNEQFF	TGTGCCATCAGAAGACCCGAAGCCTCCTACAATGAGCAGTTCTTC
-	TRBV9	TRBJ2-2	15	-	CASSVDTGFTGELFF	TGTGCCAGCAGCGTAGACACAGGGTTCACCGGGGAGCTGTTTTTT
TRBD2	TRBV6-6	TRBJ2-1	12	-	CASSSGGDEQFF	TGTGCCAGCAGTAGTGGGGGGGATGAGCAGTTCTTC
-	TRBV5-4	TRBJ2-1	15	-	CASSSLGGAYNEQFF	TGTGCCAGCAGCTCACTGGGGGGCGCATACAATGAGCAGTTCTTC
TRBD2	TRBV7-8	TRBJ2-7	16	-	CASSTPERGYSYEQYF	TGTGCCAGCAGCACACCCGAGCGGGGGTACTCCTACGAGCAGTACTTC
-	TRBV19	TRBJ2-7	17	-	CASSPAPDIPSSYEQYF	TGTGCCAGTAGTCCGGCCCCCGACATCCCGAGCTCCTACGAGCAGTACTTC
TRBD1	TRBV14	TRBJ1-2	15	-	CASSQGSTGGYGYTF	TGTGCCAGCAGCCAAGGTTCGACAGGGGGCTATGGCTACACCTTC